The 28 T cell receptor beta chains presented below share a single source sample, sequenced in a study of shared clonotypes between healthy human individuals. TCRdb keeps only in-frame clones here, not all; method: immunoSEQ multiplex PCR. The sample has 150,000 to 200,000 clones; about 66% are singletons. The sample comprised memory CD4+ T cells sorted from blood. This sample's subset: CD45RA-negative fraction. The receptors come from a man aged 30-40 years in good health.

The chain links TRBV7-9 to TRBJ2-7; tentatively, D is TRBD2 (5 bases). V gave up 8 bases and J gave up 5 bases, with 10 bases separating them. Per germline, CDR1 SEHNR and CDR2 FQNEAQ (reference sequence). The CDR3 length is 11 residues. CDR3 bases: TGTGCCAGCGGGAGAGTCAACGAGCAGTACTTC. It codes for CASGRVNEQYF.

The J gene is TRBJ2-7, the V gene TRBV5-6; tentative D call: TRBD2 (5 bases). The germline CDR1 and CDR2 sequences are SGHDT and YYEEEE. CDR3 length equals 14 residues. The V gene lost 0 bases and the J gene lost 0 bases, with 7 bases spanning the gap. CDR3 in amino acids: CASSLVRGSYEQYF. Written as DNA, the CDR3 is TGTGCCAGCAGCTTGGTACGGGGCTCCTACGAGCAGTACTTC.

The chain carries TRBV28 and TRBJ1-4; a possible D gene is TRBD1 (5 bases). Looked up from germline, CDR1 is MDHEN and CDR2 is SYDVKM. The CDR3 consists of 17 residues. V was cut by 6 bases and J by 4 bases, with 21 bases left in between. Here the CDR3 DNA reads TGTGCCAGCAGAAGACCGCAGGGACGCTCGGATAATGAAAAACTGTTTTTT. Its translation is CASRRPQGRSDNEKLFF.

The chain is built from TRBV18 and TRBJ2-2; 9 bases are shared with TRBD2. Per germline, CDR1 KGHSH and CDR2 LQKENI. The CDR3 totals 17 residues. V shed 2 bases and J 0 bases; nucleotides not matched to a gene: 4. The CDR3: CASSPILAGSNTGELFF. In DNA, the CDR3 is TGTGCCAGCTCACCAATTCTAGCGGGGTCGAACACCGGGGAGCTGTTTTTT.

The CDR3 DNA reads as TGTGCCAGCAGCTCGGGACTAGCGCAGCGGGAGACCCAGTACTTC. Translation: CASSSGLAQRETQYF. The rearrangement joins TRBV5-4 to TRBJ2-5; 10 bases are a match to TRBD2. Trimming at V came to 3 bases and at J to 5 bases, leaving 7 bases not matched to a gene. The CDR3 consists of 15 residues. Germline V gene lookup returns CDR1 SGHNT and CDR2 YYREEE (reference sequence).

V and J are TRBV10-2 and TRBJ2-7; D is unclear. Germline assignment: CDR1 WSHSY and CDR2 SAAADI. V lost 0 bases and J 9 bases, leaving 12 bases between the germline ends. This CDR3 has 13 residues. The CDR3: CASSESKGHGQYF. CDR3 nucleotide sequence: TGCGCCAGCAGTGAGTCGAAAGGGCACGGGCAGTACTTC.

This clone was picked up one time. The chain recombines TRBV5-1 with TRBJ2-1; TRBD2 is a possible D gene (5 bases). V shed 7 bases and J shed 6 bases, with 17 bases lying between them. The CDR3 length is 14 residues. Per germline, CDR1 SGHRS and CDR2 YFSETQ. The CDR3 sequence is CASSIGGSINEQFF. CDR3 coding DNA: TGCGCCAGCTCAATAGGAGGTAGTATCAATGAGCAGTTCTTC. The full variable domain, in which reference TRBV5-1 and TRBJ2-1 provide the parts outside the CDR3, is KAGVTQTPRYLIKTRGQQVTLSCSPISGHRSVSWYQQTPGQGLQFLFEYFSETQRNKGNFPGRFSGRQFSNSRSEMNVSTLELGDSALYLCASSIGGSINEQFFGPGTRLTVL.

The chain carries TRBV30 and TRBJ2-5; possible D gene TRBD1, 5 bases. CDR1 is GTSNPN, CDR2 SVGIG, per germline (reference sequence). Trimming left V 1 base short and J 6 bases short, with 9 bases between. CDR3 length equals 12 residues. The CDR3 here is CAWSGAGKTQYF. The CDR3 DNA sequence: TGTGCCTGGAGTGGGGCAGGGAAGACCCAGTACTTC.

This clone occurred many times. CDR3: CASSPRQEWEQYF. CDR3 coding DNA: TGTGCCAGCTCACCCAGACAGGAGTGGGAGCAGTACTTC. This chain connects TRBV18 to TRBJ2-7; D perhaps matches TRBD1 (6 bases). V lost 3 bases and J lost 7, with 13 bases in between. This CDR3 region has 13 residues. Germline values: CDR1 KGHSH, CDR2 LQKENI. Using reference TRBV18 and TRBJ2-7 for the parts outside the CDR3, the full variable domain is NAGVMQNPRHLVRRRGQEARLRCSPMKGHSHVYWYRQLPEEGLKFMVYLQKENIIDESGMPKERFSAEFPKEGPSILRIQQVVRGDSAAYFCASSPRQEWEQYFGPGTRLTVT.

This clone was counted between two and nine times. This chain links TRBV7-8 with TRBJ1-1; D might be TRBD1 (5 bases). The V and J ends lost 4 bases and 11 bases respectively, with 14 bases between them. Germline V CDR1 and CDR2: SGHVS, FQNEAQ. This CDR3 has 12 amino acids. The CDR3 coding sequence is TGTGCCAGCAGCTCCGACAGCTCCTGGGCTTTCTTT. It codes for CASSSDSSWAFF.

To note about this clone: A read error may produce the germline difference seen at one junction end. V and J are TRBV5-5 and TRBJ2-5, with D perhaps matching TRBD2 (6 bases). Germline V CDR1 and CDR2: SGHKS, YYEKEE (reference sequence). The CDR3 spans 16 residues. Written as DNA, the CDR3 is TGTGCCAGCAGCGGAACCACGACGGGCCTTCGGGAGATCCAGTACTTC. It encodes CASSGTTTGLREIQYF.

The V call is TRBV19, the J call TRBJ2-7; 8 bases are a match to TRBD2. J gave up 3 bases and V 5 bases, and 6 bases lay outside the gene matches. This CDR3 is 14 amino acids long. CDR1 is LNHDA and CDR2 is SQIVND in the germline V gene (reference sequence). CDR3 protein: CASSVGGRIYEQYF. The CDR3 coding sequence is TGTGCCAGTAGTGTCGGCGGGAGGATCTACGAGCAGTACTTC. The complete variable domain, with remaining parts taken from reference TRBV19 and TRBJ2-7, reads DGGITQSPKYLFRKEGQNVTLSCEQNLNHDAMYWYRQDPGQGLRLIYYSQIVNDFQKGDIAEGYSVSREKKESFPLTVTSAQKNPTAFYLCASSVGGRIYEQYFGPGTRLTVT.

This clone was detected a few times. Other DNA sequences in the same sample also yield this CDR3. The J gene is TRBJ2-7, the V gene TRBV28; no clear D gene. This CDR3 comprises 13 residues. Germline lookup yields CDR1 MDHEN and CDR2 SYDVKM. Trimming stripped 2 bases from V and 3 bases from J, with 8 bases between. The chain's CDR3 is CASSLDGSYEQYF. The CDR3 DNA reads TGTGCCAGCAGTTTAGACGGTAGCTACGAGCAGTACTTC.

This chain connects TRBV9 to TRBJ2-3; D tentatively reads TRBD1 or TRBD2 (5 bases each). Trimming cost V 3 bases and J 4 bases, with 15 bases left between them. Germline-derived CDR1 and CDR2 are SGDLS and YYNGEE. The CDR3 is 15 residues long. The chain's CDR3 is CASSGKGTQPDTQYF. The CDR3 DNA reads TGTGCCAGCAGCGGTAAGGGGACCCAGCCAGATACGCAGTATTTT.

The chain uses TRBV27 and TRBJ2-7; 9 bases line up with TRBD1. The germline V gene has CDR1 MNHEY and CDR2 SMNVEV (reference sequence). The CDR3 has 15 residues. V dropped 8 bases and J dropped 5; count of bases not matched to a gene: 13. The DNA for the CDR3 is TGTGCCAGCTCCCTTGGGGGACAGGGTTTCCACGAGCAGTACTTC. This translates into CASSLGGQGFHEQYF.

The chain recombines TRBV27 with TRBJ2-1, with 7 bases fitting TRBD1. The germline V gene encodes CDR1 MNHEY and CDR2 SMNVEV (reference sequence). Germline trimming cut 2 bases from V and 1 base from J; bases unmatched to any gene: 2. CDR3 length: 15 residues. The CDR3 loop is CASSLKGQSYNEQFF. The CDR3 DNA follows: TGTGCCAGCAGTTTAAAGGGACAGTCCTACAATGAGCAGTTCTTC.

The chain links TRBV28 to TRBJ2-5; 11 bases are a match to TRBD1. V shed 6 bases, J shed 1 base, and the junction held 4 bases outside the gene matches. This CDR3 spans 15 amino acids. Germline V gene sequence: CDR1 MDHEN, CDR2 SYDVKM. The CDR3 DNA sequence: TGTGCCAGCAGACCGGACAGGGGGCTCCAAGAGACCCAGTACTTC. Translation: CASRPDRGLQETQYF. Complete variable domain (other parts from reference TRBV28 and TRBJ2-5): DVKVTQSSRYLVKRTGEKVFLECVQDMDHENMFWYRQDPGLGLRLIYFSYDVKMKEKGDIPEGYSVSREKKERFSLILESASTNQTSMYLCASRPDRGLQETQYFGPGTRLLVL.

V is TRBV7-2 and J is TRBJ1-2, with D possibly being TRBD1 (6 bases). The CDR3 sequence is 13 residues long. Looked up from germline, CDR1 is SGHTA and CDR2 is FQGNSA. The ends were cut back, 3 bases at V and 6 bases at J, with 11 bases in the middle. The CDR3 loop is CASSLEPGDGYTF. Written as DNA, the CDR3 is TGTGCCAGCAGCTTGGAACCAGGGGATGGCTACACCTTC.

This clone was seen repeatedly, ten times or more. The chain uses TRBV6-4 and TRBJ2-2; D is ambiguous. Germline V gene sequence: CDR1 MRHNA, CDR2 SNTAGT. This CDR3 has 13 amino acids. V was clipped by 4 bases and J by 2 bases, with 5 bases between them. CDR3: CASSVSNTGELFF. The CDR3 DNA follows: TGTGCCAGCAGTGTGAGCAACACCGGGGAGCTGTTTTTT.

The chain combines TRBV5-1 with TRBJ1-3; 7 nucleotides match TRBD1. V trimming: 1 base; J trimming: 4 bases; junction bases outside the gene matches: 5. Germline V gives CDR1 SGHRS, CDR2 YFSETQ. This CDR3 has 15 residues. The CDR3 nucleotides read TGCGCCAGCAGCTTGACAGGGGAAGCAGGAAACACCATATATTTT. The encoded protein is CASSLTGEAGNTIYF.

This clone has just a few counts. The chain joins TRBV2 to TRBJ2-5, with a possible D match to TRBD2 (5 bases). There are 12 residues in the CDR3. With 8 bases removed from V and 4 bases from J, the gap between germline ends came to 11 bases. CDR1 SNHLY and CDR2 FYNNEI come from the germline V gene. The CDR3 spells CASGRDGETQYF. The DNA for the CDR3 is TGTGCCAGCGGGAGAGACGGAGAGACCCAGTACTTC.

The table lists this clone with a few counts. The J gene is TRBJ2-7, the V gene TRBV11-2, with D possibly TRBD2 on 6 matching bases. The germline gives CDR1 SGHAT, CDR2 FQNNGV. CDR3 length: 14 residues. Trimming removed 1 base from V and 3 bases from J, with 10 bases in between. The CDR3 sequence: CASSLAGVHYEQYF. CDR3 nucleotide sequence: TGTGCCAGCAGCTTAGCGGGGGTGCACTACGAGCAGTACTTC.

V gene TRBV9 combines with J gene TRBJ2-4, with 7 positions matching TRBD2. The CDR3 contains 17 residues. Germline V gives CDR1 SGDLS, CDR2 YYNGEE. With 0 bases clipped from V and 4 bases from J, the junction kept 10 bases outside the gene matches. The CDR3 loop is CASSVGGGLAGKNIQYF. CDR3 bases: TGTGCCAGCAGCGTAGGGGGAGGGCTAGCAGGTAAAAACATTCAGTACTTC. Variable domain in full (rest from reference TRBV9 and TRBJ2-4): DSGVTQTPKHLITATGQRVTLRCSPRSGDLSVYWYQQSLDQGLQFLIQYYNGEERAKGNILERFSAQQFPDLHSELNLSSLELGDSALYFCASSVGGGLAGKNIQYFGAGTRLSVL.

V and J are TRBV18 and TRBJ2-1; D not certain. Trimming shortened V by 3 bases and J by 0 bases, and 9 bases separated the two germline ends. Germline V gene lookup returns CDR1 KGHSH and CDR2 LQKENI. The CDR3 extends over 15 amino acids. As DNA, the CDR3 is TGTGCCAGCTCACCGGTGTCCGGCTCCTACAATGAGCAGTTCTTC. Its translation: CASSPVSGSYNEQFF.

The rearrangement links TRBV18 to TRBJ1-2; D gene unclear. Germline V gene data show CDR1 as KGHSH and CDR2 as LQKENI. Trimming left V 2 bases short and J 5 bases short, with 18 bases between. CDR3 size: 16 residues. The CDR3 DNA sequence: TGTGCCAGCTCACCAGGAGGGTCCTACGTCAGATATGGCTACACCTTC. This encodes CASSPGGSYVRYGYTF.

V gene TRBV7-6 combines with J gene TRBJ2-2; maybe TRBD1 (6 bases). The CDR3 spans 17 residues. V lost 1 base and J 5 bases, leaving 17 bases between the germline ends. Per the germline V gene, CDR1 is SGHVS and CDR2 is FNYEAQ. CDR3 residues: CASSLGSYRDVTGELFF. The CDR3 bases are TGTGCCAGCAGCTTAGGGAGTTACAGGGATGTTACCGGGGAGCTGTTTTTT.

This clone has only a few counts. The CDR3 protein is CASSDGGGGNTEAFF. CDR3 nucleotides: TGTGCCAGCAGCGACGGGGGAGGGGGGAACACTGAAGCTTTCTTT. The chain couples TRBV28 to TRBJ1-1; D may be TRBD1 (6 bases). CDR3 length equals 15 residues. Germline assignment: CDR1 MDHEN and CDR2 SYDVKM. V lost 6 bases to trimming and J lost 1 base, with 15 bases between them.

The gene calls are TRBV11-2 and TRBJ1-1; TRBD1 agrees at 7 bases. V trimming: 5 bases; J trimming: 3 bases; junction bases outside the gene matches: 12. CDR1 is SGHAT and CDR2 is FQNNGV in the germline V gene. The CDR3 loop spans 16 amino acids. Written as DNA, the CDR3 is TGTGCCAGCAGCCAGAGGGGGCGGGTAACGGACACTGAAGCTTTCTTT. It codes for CASSQRGRVTDTEAFF.